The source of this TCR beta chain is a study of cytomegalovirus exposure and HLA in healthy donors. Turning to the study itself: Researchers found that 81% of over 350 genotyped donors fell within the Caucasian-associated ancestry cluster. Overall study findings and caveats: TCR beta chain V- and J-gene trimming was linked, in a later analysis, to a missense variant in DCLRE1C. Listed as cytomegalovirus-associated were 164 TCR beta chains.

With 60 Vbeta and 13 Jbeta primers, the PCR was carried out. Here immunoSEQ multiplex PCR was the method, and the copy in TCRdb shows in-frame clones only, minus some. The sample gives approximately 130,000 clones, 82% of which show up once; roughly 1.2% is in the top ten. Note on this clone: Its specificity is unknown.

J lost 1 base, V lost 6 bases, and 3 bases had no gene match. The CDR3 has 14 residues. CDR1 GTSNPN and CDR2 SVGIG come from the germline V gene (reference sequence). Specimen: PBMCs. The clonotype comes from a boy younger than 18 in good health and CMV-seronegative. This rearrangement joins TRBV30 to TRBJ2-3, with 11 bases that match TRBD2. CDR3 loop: CACPTSGGTDTQYF. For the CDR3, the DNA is TGTGCCTGCCCGACTAGCGGGGGCACAGATACGCAGTATTTT.